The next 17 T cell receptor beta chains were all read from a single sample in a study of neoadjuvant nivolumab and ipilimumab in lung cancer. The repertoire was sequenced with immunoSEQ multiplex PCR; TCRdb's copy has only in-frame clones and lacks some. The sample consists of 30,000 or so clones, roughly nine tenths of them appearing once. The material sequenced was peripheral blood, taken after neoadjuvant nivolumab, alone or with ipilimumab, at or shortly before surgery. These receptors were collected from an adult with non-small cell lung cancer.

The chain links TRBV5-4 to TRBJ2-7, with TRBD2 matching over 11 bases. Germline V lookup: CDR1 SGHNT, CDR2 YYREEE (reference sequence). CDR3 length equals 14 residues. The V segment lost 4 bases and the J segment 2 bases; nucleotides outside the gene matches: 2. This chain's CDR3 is CASSLAGGTYEQYF. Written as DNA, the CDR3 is TGTGCCAGCAGCCTAGCGGGAGGTACCTACGAGCAGTACTTC.

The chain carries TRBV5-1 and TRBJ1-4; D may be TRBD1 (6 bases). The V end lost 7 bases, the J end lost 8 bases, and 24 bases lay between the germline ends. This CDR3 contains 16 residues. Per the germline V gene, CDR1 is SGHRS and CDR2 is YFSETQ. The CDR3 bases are TGCGCCAGCGGGAAACAGGGAGACGGGTACGGGGAAAAACTGTTTTTT. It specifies CASGKQGDGYGEKLFF.

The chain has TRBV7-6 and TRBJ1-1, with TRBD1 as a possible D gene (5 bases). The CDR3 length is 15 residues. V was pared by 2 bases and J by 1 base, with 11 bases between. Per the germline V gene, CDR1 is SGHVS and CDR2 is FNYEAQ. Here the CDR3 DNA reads TGTGCCAGCAGCTTAAGTTGGGGGGGGAACACTGAAGCTTTCTTT. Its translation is CASSLSWGGNTEAFF.

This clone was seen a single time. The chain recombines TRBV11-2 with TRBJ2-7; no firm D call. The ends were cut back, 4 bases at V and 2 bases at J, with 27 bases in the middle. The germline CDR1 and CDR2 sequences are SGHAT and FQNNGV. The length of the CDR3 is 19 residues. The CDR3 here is CASSSLTSSQGSNTYEQYF. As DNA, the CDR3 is TGTGCCAGCAGCTCGCTTACGTCGTCCCAAGGGTCGAACACCTACGAGCAGTACTTC. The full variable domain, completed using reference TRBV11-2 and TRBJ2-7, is EAGVAQSPRYKIIEKRQSVAFWCNPISGHATLYWYQQILGQGPKLLIQFQNNGVVDDSQLPKDRFSAERLKGVDSTLKIQPAKLEDSAVYLCASSSLTSSQGSNTYEQYFGPGTRLTVT.

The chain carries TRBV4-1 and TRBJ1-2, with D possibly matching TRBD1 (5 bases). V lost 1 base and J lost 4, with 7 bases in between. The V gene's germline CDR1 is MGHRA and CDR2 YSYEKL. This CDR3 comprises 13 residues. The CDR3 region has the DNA TGCGCCAGCAGCCAAGGACAGCTCTATGGCTACACCTTC. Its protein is CASSQGQLYGYTF.

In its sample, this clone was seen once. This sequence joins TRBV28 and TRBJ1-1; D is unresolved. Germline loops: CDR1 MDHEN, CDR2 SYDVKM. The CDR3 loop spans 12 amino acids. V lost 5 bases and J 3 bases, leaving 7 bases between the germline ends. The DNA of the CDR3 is TGTGCCAGCAGTCGGGTATACACTGAAGCTTTCTTT. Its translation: CASSRVYTEAFF. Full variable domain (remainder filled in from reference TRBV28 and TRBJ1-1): DVKVTQSSRYLVKRTGEKVFLECVQDMDHENMFWYRQDPGLGLRLIYFSYDVKMKEKGDIPEGYSVSREKKERFSLILESASTNQTSMYLCASSRVYTEAFFGQGTRLTVV.

CDR3 in amino acids: CASSPGLAVTGELFF. The CDR3 DNA reads as TGTGCCAGCAGCCCGGGACTAGCGGTCACCGGGGAGCTGTTTTTT. The V gene is TRBV5-4, the J gene TRBJ2-2; 11 nucleotides agree with TRBD2. V lost 4 bases to trimming and J lost 4 bases; unmatched junction nucleotides: 3. CDR1 is SGHNT and CDR2 is YYREEE in the germline V gene (reference sequence). This CDR3 spans 15 amino acids.

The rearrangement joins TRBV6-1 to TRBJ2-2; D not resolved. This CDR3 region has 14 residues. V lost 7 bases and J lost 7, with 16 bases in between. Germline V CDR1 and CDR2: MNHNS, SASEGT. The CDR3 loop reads CASTLIEDGGELFF. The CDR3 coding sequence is TGTGCCAGCACCCTAATCGAGGATGGCGGGGAGCTGTTTTTT.

CDR3 nucleotide sequence: TGTGCCAGCAGTCCGACTAGCGGGAGGCATGGAGAGCAGTTCTTC. Its translation: CASSPTSGRHGEQFF. The chain employs TRBV27 and TRBJ2-1; 13 bases are shared with TRBD2. This CDR3 is 15 amino acids long. V trimming: 5 bases; J trimming: 10 bases; junction bases outside the gene matches: 8. Germline lookup yields CDR1 MNHEY and CDR2 SMNVEV (reference sequence).

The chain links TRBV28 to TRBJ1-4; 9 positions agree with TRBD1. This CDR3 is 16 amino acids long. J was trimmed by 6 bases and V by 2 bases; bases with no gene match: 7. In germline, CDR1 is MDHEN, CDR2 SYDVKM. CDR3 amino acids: CASSLLKQGAHEKLFF. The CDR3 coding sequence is TGTGCCAGCAGTTTACTGAAACAGGGGGCGCATGAAAAACTGTTTTTT.

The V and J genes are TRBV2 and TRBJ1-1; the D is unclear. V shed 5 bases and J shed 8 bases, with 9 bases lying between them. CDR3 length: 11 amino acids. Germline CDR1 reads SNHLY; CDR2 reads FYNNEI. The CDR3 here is CASSPAVEAFF. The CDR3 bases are TGTGCCAGCAGTCCCGCAGTAGAAGCTTTCTTT.

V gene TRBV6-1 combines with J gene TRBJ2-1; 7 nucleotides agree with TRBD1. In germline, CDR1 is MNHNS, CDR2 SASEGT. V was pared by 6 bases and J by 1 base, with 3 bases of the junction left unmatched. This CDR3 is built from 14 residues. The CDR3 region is CASRSGQSYNEQFF. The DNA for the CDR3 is TGTGCCAGCAGGTCGGGACAGTCCTACAATGAGCAGTTCTTC.

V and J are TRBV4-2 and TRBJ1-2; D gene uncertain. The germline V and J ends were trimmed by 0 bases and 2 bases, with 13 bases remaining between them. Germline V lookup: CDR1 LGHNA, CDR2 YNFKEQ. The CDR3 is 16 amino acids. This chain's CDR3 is CASSQETYLMNYGYTF. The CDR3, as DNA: TGTGCCAGCAGCCAAGAGACATACTTAATGAACTATGGCTACACCTTC.

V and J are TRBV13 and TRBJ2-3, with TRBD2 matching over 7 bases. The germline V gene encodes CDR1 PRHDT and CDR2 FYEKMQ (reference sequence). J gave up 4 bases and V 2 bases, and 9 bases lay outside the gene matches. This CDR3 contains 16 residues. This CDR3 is CASSLYGGSGADTQYF. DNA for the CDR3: TGTGCCAGCAGCTTATATGGCGGGAGTGGGGCAGATACGCAGTATTTT.

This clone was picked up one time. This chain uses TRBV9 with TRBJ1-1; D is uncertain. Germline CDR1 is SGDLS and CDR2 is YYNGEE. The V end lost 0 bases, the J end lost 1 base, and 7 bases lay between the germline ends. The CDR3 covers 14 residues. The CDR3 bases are TGTGCCAGCAGCGTAGCTATGGAGAACACTGAAGCTTTCTTT. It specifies CASSVAMENTEAFF.

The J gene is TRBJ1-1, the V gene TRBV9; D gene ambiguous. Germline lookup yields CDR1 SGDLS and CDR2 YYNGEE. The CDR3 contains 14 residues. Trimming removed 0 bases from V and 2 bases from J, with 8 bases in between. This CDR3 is CASSVAVANTEAFF. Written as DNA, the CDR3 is TGTGCCAGCAGCGTAGCTGTCGCCAACACTGAAGCTTTCTTT.

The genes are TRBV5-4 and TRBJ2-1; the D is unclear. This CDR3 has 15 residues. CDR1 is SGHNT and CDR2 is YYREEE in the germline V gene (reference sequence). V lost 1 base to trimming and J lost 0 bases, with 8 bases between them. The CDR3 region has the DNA TGTGCCAGCAGCTTGTCACGGAGCTCCTACAATGAGCAGTTCTTC. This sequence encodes CASSLSRSSYNEQFF.